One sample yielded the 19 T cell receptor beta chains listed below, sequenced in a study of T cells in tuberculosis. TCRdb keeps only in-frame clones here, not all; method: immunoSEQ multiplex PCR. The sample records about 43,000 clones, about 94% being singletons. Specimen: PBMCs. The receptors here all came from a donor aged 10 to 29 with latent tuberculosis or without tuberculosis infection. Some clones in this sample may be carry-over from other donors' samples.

CDR3 protein: CASLNPGTGFGELFF. The DNA of the CDR3 is TGTGCCAGTCTAAATCCCGGGACAGGGTTTGGGGAGCTGTTTTTT. The V call is TRBV19, the J call TRBJ2-2, with TRBD1 matching 9 bases. The CDR3 runs 15 residues. With V trimmed by 8 bases and J by 8 bases, 12 bases remained unmatched. The germline V gene has CDR1 LNHDA and CDR2 SQIVND (reference sequence). Combining the CDR3 with reference TRBV19 and TRBJ2-2 gives the whole variable domain DGGITQSPKYLFRKEGQNVTLSCEQNLNHDAMYWYRQDPGQGLRLIYYSQIVNDFQKGDIAEGYSVSREKKESFPLTVTSAQKNPTAFYLCASLNPGTGFGELFFGEGSRLTVL.

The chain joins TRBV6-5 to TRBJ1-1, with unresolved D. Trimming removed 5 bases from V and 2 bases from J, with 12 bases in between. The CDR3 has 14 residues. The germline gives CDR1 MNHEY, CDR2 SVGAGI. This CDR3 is CASSSVHGNTEAFF. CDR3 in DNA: TGTGCCAGCAGTAGCGTACACGGAAACACTGAAGCTTTCTTT.

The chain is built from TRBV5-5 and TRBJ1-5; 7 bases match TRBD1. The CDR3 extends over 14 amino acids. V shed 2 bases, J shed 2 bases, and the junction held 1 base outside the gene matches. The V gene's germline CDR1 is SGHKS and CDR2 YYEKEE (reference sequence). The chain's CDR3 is CASSFDRGNQPQHF. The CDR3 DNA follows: TGTGCCAGCAGCTTTGACAGGGGCAATCAGCCCCAGCATTTT.

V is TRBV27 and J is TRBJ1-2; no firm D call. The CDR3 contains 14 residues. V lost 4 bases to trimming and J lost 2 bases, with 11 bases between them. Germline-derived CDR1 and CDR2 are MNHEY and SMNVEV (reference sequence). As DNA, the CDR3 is TGTGCCAGCAGTTCCCCCGCCAGGAACTATGGCTACACCTTC. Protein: CASSSPARNYGYTF.

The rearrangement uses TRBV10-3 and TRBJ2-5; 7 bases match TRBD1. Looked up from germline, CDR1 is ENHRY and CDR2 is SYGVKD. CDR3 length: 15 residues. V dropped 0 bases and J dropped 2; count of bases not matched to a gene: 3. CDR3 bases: TGTGCCATCAGTGAGTCGCCGACAGGGCAAGAGACCCAGTACTTC. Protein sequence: CAISESPTGQETQYF.

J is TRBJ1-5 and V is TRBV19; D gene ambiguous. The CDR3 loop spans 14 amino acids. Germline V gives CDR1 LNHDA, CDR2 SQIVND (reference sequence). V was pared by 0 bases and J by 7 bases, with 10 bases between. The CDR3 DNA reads TGTGCCAGTAGTATAGATGGGGAGTCCCAGCCCCAGCATTTT. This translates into CASSIDGESQPQHF.

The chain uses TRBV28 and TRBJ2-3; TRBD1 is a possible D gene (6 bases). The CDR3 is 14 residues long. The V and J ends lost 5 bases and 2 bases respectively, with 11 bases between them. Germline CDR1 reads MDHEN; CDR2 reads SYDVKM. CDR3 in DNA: TGTGCCAGCAGTCAAGGGGGAAACACAGATACGCAGTATTTT. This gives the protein CASSQGGNTDTQYF. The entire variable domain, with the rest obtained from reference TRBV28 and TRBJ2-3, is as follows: DVKVTQSSRYLVKRTGEKVFLECVQDMDHENMFWYRQDPGLGLRLIYFSYDVKMKEKGDIPEGYSVSREKKERFSLILESASTNQTSMYLCASSQGGNTDTQYFGPGTRLTVL.

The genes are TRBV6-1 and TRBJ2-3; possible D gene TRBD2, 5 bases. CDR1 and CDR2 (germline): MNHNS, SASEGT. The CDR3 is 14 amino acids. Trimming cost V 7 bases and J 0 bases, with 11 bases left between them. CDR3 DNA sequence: TGTGCCAGCAAACTAGAGGCGAGCACAGATACGCAGTATTTT. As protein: CASKLEASTDTQYF.

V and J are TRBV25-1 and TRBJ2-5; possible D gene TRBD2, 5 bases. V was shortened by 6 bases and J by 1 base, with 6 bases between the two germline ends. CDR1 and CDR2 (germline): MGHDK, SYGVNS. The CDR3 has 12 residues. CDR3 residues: CASSRGQETQYF. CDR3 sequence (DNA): TGTGCCAGCAGCCGGGGCCAAGAGACCCAGTACTTC.

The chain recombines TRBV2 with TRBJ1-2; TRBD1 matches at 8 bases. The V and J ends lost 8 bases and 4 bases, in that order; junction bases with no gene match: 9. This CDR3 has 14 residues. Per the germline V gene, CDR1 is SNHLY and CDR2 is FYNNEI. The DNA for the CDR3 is TGTGCCAGCGTCCGCGGGACAGGACCCTATGGCTACACCTTC. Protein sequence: CASVRGTGPYGYTF. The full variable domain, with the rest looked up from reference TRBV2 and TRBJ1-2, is EPEVTQTPSHQVTQMGQEVILRCVPISNHLYFYWYRQILGQKVEFLVSFYNNEISEKSEIFDDQFSVERPDGSNFTLKIRSTKLEDSAMYFCASVRGTGPYGYTFGSGTRLTVV.

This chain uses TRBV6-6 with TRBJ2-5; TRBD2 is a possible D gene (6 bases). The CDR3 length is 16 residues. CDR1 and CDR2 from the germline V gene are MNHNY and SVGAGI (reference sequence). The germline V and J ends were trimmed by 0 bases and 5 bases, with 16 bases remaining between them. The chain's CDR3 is CASSYSSWRDWETQYF. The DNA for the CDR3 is TGTGCCAGCAGTTACTCGAGTTGGAGGGACTGGGAGACCCAGTACTTC.

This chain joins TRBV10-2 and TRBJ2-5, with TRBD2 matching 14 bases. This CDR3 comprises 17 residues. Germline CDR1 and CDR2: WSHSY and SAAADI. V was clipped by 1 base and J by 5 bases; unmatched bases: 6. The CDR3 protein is CASSEFGTSGSRETQYF. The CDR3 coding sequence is TGCGCCAGCAGTGAGTTTGGGACTAGCGGGAGCCGGGAGACCCAGTACTTC.

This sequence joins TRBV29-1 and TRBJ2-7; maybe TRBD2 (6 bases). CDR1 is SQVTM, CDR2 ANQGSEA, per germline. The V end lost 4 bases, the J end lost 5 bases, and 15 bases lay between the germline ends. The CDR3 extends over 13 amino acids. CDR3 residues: CSVARGVSDEQYF. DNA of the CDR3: TGCAGCGTTGCCCGCGGGGTAAGCGACGAGCAGTACTTC.

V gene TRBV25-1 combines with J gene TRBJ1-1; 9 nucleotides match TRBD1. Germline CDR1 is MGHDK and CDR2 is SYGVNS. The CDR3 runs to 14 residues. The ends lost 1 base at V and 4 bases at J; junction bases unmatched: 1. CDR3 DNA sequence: TGTGCCAGCAGTGAATGGGGACAGGGCACTGAAGCTTTCTTT. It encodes CASSEWGQGTEAFF.

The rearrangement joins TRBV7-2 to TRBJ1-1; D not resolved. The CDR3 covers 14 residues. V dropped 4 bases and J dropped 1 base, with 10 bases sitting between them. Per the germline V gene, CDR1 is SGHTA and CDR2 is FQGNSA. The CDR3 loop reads CASSYLPENTEAFF. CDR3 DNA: TGTGCCAGCAGCTATCTTCCAGAGAACACTGAAGCTTTCTTT.

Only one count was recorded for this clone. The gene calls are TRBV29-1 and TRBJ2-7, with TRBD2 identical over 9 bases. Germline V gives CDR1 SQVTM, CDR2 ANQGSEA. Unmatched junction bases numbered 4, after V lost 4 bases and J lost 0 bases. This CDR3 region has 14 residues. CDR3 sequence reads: CSVVPSGASYEQYF. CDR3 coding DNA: TGCAGCGTTGTCCCTAGCGGGGCCTCCTACGAGCAGTACTTC.

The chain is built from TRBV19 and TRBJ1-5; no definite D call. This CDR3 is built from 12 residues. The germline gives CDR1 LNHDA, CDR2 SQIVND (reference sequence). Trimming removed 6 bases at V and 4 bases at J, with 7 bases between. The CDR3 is CASSNFNQPQHF. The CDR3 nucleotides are TGTGCCAGTAGCAACTTTAATCAGCCCCAGCATTTT. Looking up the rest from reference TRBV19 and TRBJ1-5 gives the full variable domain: DGGITQSPKYLFRKEGQNVTLSCEQNLNHDAMYWYRQDPGQGLRLIYYSQIVNDFQKGDIAEGYSVSREKKESFPLTVTSAQKNPTAFYLCASSNFNQPQHFGDGTRLSIL.

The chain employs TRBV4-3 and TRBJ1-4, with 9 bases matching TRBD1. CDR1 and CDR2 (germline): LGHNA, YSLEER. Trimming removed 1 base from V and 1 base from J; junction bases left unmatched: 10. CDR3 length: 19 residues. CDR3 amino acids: CASSQGFKDRGLTNEKLFF. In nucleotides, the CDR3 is TGCGCCAGCAGCCAAGGGTTCAAGGACAGGGGCTTAACTAATGAAAAACTGTTTTTT.

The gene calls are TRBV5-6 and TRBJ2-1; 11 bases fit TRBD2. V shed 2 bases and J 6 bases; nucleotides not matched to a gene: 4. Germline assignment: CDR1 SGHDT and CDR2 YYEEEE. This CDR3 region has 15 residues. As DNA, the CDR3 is TGTGCCAGCAGCTTCCTAGCGGGAGGTGGCAATGAGCAGTTCTTC. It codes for CASSFLAGGGNEQFF.